This is a list of T cell receptor beta chains from one sample in a study of blood T cells in healthy people across ages. MiXCR, run by TCRdb on the 5' RACE reads, gives a single entry per CDR3 protein. The sample yields about 1.5 million distinct CDR3 sequences, 42% seen once. Source material: blood. Source of these receptors: a woman under 30 in good health. The CDR3 runs from the conserved cysteine through the conserved F or W. D genes are given only for firm matches. Expanded clones are given a class, and other clones once, few, many or no size at all.

D: TRBD2
J: TRBJ2-1
size: -
V: TRBV4-2
DNA: TGTGCCAGCAGCCAAGGGACTAGCGGGGGGCGCAACTACAATGAGCAGTTCTTC
CDR3: CASSQGTSGGRNYNEQFF

D: -
J: TRBJ1-2
size: few
V: TRBV7-2
DNA: TGTGCCAGCAGCTTGTTGACAGGACCTATGGGCTACACCTTC
CDR3: CASSLLTGPMGYTF

D: -
J: TRBJ2-7
size: -
V: TRBV20-1
DNA: TGCAGTGCTAGAGCCTTGGACTCCTACGAGCAGTACTTC
CDR3: CSARALDSYEQYF

D: TRBD2
J: TRBJ2-1
size: -
V: TRBV7-2
DNA: TGTGCCAGCAGCTCAGTTGGGACTAGACTGGGTGAGCAGTTCTTC
CDR3: CASSSVGTRLGEQFF

D: TRBD1
J: TRBJ1-2
size: few
V: TRBV28
DNA: TGTGCCAGCAGTCAGACAGGGCTGGTCGGCTACACCTTC
CDR3: CASSQTGLVGYTF

D: -
J: TRBJ1-2
size: few
V: TRBV4-1
DNA: TGCGCCAGCAGCCAAGAGTGGACGGCCAGCTGTGGCTACACCTTC
CDR3: CASSQEWTASCGYTF

D: -
J: TRBJ2-7
size: -
V: TRBV6-2/TRBV6-3
DNA: TGTGCCAGCAGTTATTTCAACTACGAGCAGTACTTC
CDR3: CASSYFNYEQYF

D: -
J: TRBJ2-5
size: few
V: TRBV20-1
DNA: TGCAGTGCTAAGGGATATTTGGGGACCCAGTACTTC
CDR3: CSAKGYLGTQYF

D: -
J: TRBJ2-3
size: -
V: TRBV27
DNA: TGTGCCAGCAGTTTCTCGGACGGGAGATATAGCACAGATACGCAGTATTTT
CDR3: CASSFSDGRYSTDTQYF

D: TRBD2
J: TRBJ2-1
size: -
V: TRBV14
DNA: TGTGCCAGCAGCCGACGGACTAGCGGGGGGAAATACTACAATGAGCAGTTCTTC
CDR3: CASSRRTSGGKYYNEQFF

D: -
J: TRBJ1-1
size: -
V: TRBV6-5
DNA: TGTGCCAGCAGTGACTGGACAAACACTGAAGCTTTCTTT
CDR3: CASSDWTNTEAFF

D: -
J: TRBJ2-5
size: -
V: TRBV2
DNA: TGTGCCAGCAGTGAACGAGAGACGAATGAGCAGTACTTC
CDR3: CASSERETNEQYF

D: TRBD1
J: TRBJ1-2
size: -
V: TRBV18
DNA: TGTGCCAGCTCACCACCTATAGACAGGGCCGGCTCCACCTTC
CDR3: CASSPPIDRAGSTF

D: -
J: TRBJ1-5
size: -
V: TRBV5-6
DNA: TGTGCCAGCAGCTACGGGAAGCAGCCCCAGCATTTT
CDR3: CASSYGKQPQHF

D: -
J: TRBJ2-7
size: -
V: TRBV12-3/TRBV12-4
DNA: TGTGCCAGCAGTTTGAAGTTCGGACGGAAGTTCTACGAGCAGTACTTC
CDR3: CASSLKFGRKFYEQYF

D: TRBD1
J: TRBJ1-6
size: few
V: TRBV28
DNA: TGTGCCAGCAGTCGATCAGGGACAGGGAATTCACCCCTCCACTTT
CDR3: CASSRSGTGNSPLHF

D: -
J: TRBJ2-5
size: few
V: TRBV25-1
DNA: TGTGCCAGCAGTGAATGGGGCCGGTACCAAGAGACCCAGTACTTC
CDR3: CASSEWGRYQETQYF

D: TRBD2
J: TRBJ2-2
size: -
V: TRBV11-2
DNA: TGTGCCAGCAGCTTGAGTGCGGGAGGCAAGGAGCTGTTTTTT
CDR3: CASSLSAGGKELFF

D: -
J: TRBJ1-2
size: -
V: TRBV4-3
DNA: TGCGCCAGCAGCCCAAGCCCCCGCGGGGCAGACTATGGCTACACCTTC
CDR3: CASSPSPRGADYGYTF

D: TRBD2
J: TRBJ2-5
size: many
V: TRBV12-3/TRBV12-4
DNA: TGTGCCAGCAGTTCCACGGGGGGGCGGGAGACCCAGTACTTC
CDR3: CASSSTGGRETQYF

D: -
J: TRBJ2-7
size: -
V: TRBV27
DNA: TGTGCCAGCAGTTCCAACACAGGGCCCGCCTACGAGCAGTACTTC
CDR3: CASSSNTGPAYEQYF

D: -
J: TRBJ2-1
size: few
V: TRBV4-1
DNA: TGCGCCAGCAGCCAAGGCCGGGGTCAGCGCTCCTACAATGAGCAGTTCTTC
CDR3: CASSQGRGQRSYNEQFF

D: -
J: TRBJ2-1
size: -
V: TRBV14
DNA: TGTGCCAGCAGCCACGGGACCGAAGCCAATGAGCAGTTCTTC
CDR3: CASSHGTEANEQFF

D: -
J: TRBJ2-7
size: few
V: TRBV27
DNA: TGTGCCAACAGTCCCATGGGGGGCCTGAAGTCCTACGAGCAGTACTTC
CDR3: CANSPMGGLKSYEQYF

D: -
J: TRBJ2-7
size: few
V: TRBV20-1
DNA: TGCAGTGCTAGAGCTCCTACCTCTCGCGAGCAGTACTTC
CDR3: CSARAPTSREQYF